Ten or more counts support the clone carrying this TCR beta chain. As yet, its antigen is unknown. The entry originates in a study of CD8 T cells in ankylosing spondylitis. Study results and caveats: Within matched ankylosing spondylitis synovial fluid, disease-linked clones were reportedly significantly enriched. Disease-linked clones bore a CD8+ phenotype, appearing relatively rarely in peripheral blood. Previous work reported some of these motif variants in the synovial fluid and blood of reactive arthritis.

With molecular barcodes, quantitative 5'-RACE was used to make the TCR beta libraries. TCRdb re-derived calls from the 5' RACE reads in MiXCR, one entry per CDR3 protein. The table records some 130,000 distinct CDR3 sequences, roughly an eighth of them present only once. The CDR3 runs to 13 residues. The trim removed 6 bases at V and 8 bases at J, leaving 3 bases unmatched. The source material was blood, either unsorted or a sorted T cell fraction (not recorded which). The chain combines TRBV12-3 or TRBV12-4 with TRBJ2-2; 10 bases are shared with TRBD1. This TCR was sampled from a female donor with ankylosing spondylitis or in good health (not recorded which). The CDR3 nucleotides read TGTGCCAGCAGAGGGACAGGGGATGGGGAGCTGTTTTTT. It is translated as CASRGTGDGELFF.